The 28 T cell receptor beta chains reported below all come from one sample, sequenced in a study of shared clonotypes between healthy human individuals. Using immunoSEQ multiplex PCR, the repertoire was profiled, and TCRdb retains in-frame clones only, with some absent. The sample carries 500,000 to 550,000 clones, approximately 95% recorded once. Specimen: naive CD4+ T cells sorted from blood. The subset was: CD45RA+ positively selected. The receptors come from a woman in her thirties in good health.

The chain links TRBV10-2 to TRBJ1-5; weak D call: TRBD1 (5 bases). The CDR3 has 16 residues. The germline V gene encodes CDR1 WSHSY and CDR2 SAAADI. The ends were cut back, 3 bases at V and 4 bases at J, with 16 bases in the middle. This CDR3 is CASSEYVGARNQPQHF. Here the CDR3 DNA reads TGCGCCAGCAGTGAATATGTAGGGGCGAGAAATCAGCCCCAGCATTTT.

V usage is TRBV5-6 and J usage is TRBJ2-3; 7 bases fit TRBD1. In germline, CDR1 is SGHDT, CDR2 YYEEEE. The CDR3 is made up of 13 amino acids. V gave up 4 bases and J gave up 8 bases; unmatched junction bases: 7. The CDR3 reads CASSRQGGATQYF. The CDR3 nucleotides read TGTGCCAGCAGCAGACAGGGTGGGGCTACGCAGTATTTT.

The CDR3 DNA follows: TGTGCCAGCAGCTCCCCCCCGACAAAGGGAGACGAGCAGTTCTTC. Translated, it gives CASSSPPTKGDEQFF. The V call is TRBV7-9, the J call TRBJ2-1, with a weak D call TRBD2 (5 bases). The CDR3 has 15 residues. Trimming removed 4 bases from V and 10 bases from J, with 20 bases in between. CDR1 and CDR2 (germline): SEHNR, FQNEAQ (reference sequence).

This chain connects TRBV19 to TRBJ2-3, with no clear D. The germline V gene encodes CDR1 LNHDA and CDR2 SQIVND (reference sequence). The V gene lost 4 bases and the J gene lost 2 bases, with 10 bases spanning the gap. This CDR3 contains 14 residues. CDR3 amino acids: CASSTTSATDTQYF. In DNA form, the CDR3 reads TGTGCCAGTAGTACCACCTCGGCCACAGATACGCAGTATTTT.

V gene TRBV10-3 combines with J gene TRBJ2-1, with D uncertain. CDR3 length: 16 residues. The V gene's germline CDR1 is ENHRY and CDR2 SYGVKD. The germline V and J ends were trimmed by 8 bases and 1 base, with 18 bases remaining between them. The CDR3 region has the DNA TGTGCCATCTCCGGCGTAACGGGCCCATCCTACAATGAGCAGTTCTTC. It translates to CAISGVTGPSYNEQFF.

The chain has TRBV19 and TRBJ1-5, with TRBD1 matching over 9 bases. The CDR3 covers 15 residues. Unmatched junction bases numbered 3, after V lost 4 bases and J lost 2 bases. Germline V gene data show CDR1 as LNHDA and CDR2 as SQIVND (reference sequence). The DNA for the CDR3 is TGTGCCAGTAGTAGGACAGGGGATGGCAATCAGCCCCAGCATTTT. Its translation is CASSRTGDGNQPQHF. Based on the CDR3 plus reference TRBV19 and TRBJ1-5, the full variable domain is DGGITQSPKYLFRKEGQNVTLSCEQNLNHDAMYWYRQDPGQGLRLIYYSQIVNDFQKGDIAEGYSVSREKKESFPLTVTSAQKNPTAFYLCASSRTGDGNQPQHFGDGTRLSIL.

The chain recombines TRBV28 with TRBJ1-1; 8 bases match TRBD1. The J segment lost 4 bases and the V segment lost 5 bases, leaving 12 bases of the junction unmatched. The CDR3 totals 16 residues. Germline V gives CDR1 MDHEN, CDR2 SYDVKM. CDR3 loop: CASSPPATGGSTEAFF. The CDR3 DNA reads TGTGCCAGCAGTCCCCCGGCCACAGGGGGAAGCACTGAAGCTTTCTTT.

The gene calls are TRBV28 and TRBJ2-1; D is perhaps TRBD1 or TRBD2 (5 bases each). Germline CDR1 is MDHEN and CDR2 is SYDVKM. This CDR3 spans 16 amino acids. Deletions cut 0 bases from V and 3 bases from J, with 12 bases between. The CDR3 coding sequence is TGTGCCAGCAGTTTATGGGGGACGGGCATCTACAATGAGCAGTTCTTC. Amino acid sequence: CASSLWGTGIYNEQFF.

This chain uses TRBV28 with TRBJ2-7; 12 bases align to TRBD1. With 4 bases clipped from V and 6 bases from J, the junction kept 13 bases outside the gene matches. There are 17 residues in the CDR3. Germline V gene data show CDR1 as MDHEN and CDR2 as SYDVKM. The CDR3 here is CASSYRRGRDRGREQYF. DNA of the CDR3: TGTGCCAGCAGTTATCGTAGGGGCCGGGACAGGGGGCGCGAGCAGTACTTC.

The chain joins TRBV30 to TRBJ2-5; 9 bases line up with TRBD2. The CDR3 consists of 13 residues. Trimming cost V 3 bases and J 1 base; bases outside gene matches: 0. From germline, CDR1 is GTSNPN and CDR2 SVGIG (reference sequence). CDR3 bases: TGTGCCTGGAGACTAGCGGGCCAAGAGACCCAGTACTTC. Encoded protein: CAWRLAGQETQYF. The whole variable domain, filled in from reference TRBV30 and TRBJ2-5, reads SQTIHQWPATLVQPVGSPLSLECTVEGTSNPNLYWYRQAAGRGLQLLFYSVGIGQISSEVPQNLSASRPQDRQFILSSKKLLLSDSGFYLCAWRLAGQETQYFGPGTRLLVL.

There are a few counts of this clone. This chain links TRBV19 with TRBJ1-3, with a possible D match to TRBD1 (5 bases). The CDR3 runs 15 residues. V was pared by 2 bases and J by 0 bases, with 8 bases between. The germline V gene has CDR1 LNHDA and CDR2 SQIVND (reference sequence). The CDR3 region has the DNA TGTGCCAGTAGTATATGGGGGGACTCTGGAAACACCATATATTTT. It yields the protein CASSIWGDSGNTIYF.

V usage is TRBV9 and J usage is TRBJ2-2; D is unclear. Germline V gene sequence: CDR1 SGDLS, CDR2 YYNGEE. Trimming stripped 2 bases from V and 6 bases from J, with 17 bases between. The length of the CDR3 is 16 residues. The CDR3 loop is CASSVLGLASPGELFF. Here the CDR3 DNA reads TGTGCCAGCAGCGTTCTGGGGTTGGCGTCACCCGGGGAGCTGTTTTTT.

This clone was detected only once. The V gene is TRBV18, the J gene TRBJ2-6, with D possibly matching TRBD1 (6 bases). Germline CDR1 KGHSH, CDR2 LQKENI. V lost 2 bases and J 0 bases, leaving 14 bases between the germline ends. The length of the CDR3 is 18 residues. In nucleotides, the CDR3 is TGTGCCAGCTCACCATTGGGACAAATAAACTCTGGGGCCAACGTCCTGACTTTC. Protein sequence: CASSPLGQINSGANVLTF.

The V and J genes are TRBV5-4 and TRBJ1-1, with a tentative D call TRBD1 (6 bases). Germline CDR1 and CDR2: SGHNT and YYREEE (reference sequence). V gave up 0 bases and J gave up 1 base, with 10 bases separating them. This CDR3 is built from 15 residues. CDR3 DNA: TGTGCCAGCAGCTTGGCCATGGGACAGAACACTGAAGCTTTCTTT. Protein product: CASSLAMGQNTEAFF.

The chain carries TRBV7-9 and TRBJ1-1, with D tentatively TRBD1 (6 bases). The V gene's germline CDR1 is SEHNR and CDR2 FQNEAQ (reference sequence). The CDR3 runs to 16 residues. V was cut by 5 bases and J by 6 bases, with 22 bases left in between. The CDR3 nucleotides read TGTGCCAGCAGCCCTCGGACAGCTAACCTGGAGGCTGAAGCTTTCTTT. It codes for CASSPRTANLEAEAFF.

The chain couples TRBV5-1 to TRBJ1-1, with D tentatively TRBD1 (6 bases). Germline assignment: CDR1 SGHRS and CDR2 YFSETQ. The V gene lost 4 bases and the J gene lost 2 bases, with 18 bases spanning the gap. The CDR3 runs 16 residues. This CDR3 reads CASSKNARGQNTEAFF. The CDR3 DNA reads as TGCGCCAGCAGCAAAAACGCCCGGGGGCAAAACACTGAAGCTTTCTTT.

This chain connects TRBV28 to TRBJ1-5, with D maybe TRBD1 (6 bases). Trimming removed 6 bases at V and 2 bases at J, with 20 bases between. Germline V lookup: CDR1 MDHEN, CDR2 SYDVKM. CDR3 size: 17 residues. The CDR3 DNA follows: TGTGCCAGCAGCAAACTCCGGGGGCAGAAGGGCAATCAGCCCCAGCATTTT. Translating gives CASSKLRGQKGNQPQHF.

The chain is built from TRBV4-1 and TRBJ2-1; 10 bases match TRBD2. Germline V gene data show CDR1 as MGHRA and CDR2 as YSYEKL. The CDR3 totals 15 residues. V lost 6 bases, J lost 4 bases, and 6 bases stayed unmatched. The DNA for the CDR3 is TGCGCCAGCAGGAATCTAGCGGGAGCTTACAATGAGCAGTTCTTC. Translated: CASRNLAGAYNEQFF.

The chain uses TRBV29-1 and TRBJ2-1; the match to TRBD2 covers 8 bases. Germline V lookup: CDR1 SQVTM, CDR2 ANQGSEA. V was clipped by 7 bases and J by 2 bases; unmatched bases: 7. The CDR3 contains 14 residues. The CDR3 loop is CSDKREGAYNEQFF. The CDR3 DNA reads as TGCAGCGACAAACGGGAGGGGGCCTACAATGAGCAGTTCTTC.

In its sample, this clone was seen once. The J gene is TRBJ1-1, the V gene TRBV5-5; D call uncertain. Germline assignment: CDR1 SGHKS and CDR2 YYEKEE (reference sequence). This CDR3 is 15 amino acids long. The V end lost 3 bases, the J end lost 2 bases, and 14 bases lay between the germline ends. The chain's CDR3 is CASSSSLWGNTEAFF. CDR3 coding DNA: TGTGCCAGCAGCTCGTCCCTCTGGGGAAACACTGAAGCTTTCTTT.

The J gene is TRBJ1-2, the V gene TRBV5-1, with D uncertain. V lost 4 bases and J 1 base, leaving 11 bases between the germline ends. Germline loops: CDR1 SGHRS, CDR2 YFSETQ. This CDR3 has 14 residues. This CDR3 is CASSPGRNNYGYTF. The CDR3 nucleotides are TGCGCCAGCAGCCCAGGACGGAATAACTATGGCTACACCTTC.

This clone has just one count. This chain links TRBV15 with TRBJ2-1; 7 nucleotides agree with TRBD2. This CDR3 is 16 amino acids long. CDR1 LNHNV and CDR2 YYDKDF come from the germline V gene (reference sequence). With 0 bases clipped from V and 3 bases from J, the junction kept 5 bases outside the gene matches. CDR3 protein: CATSRDRREVYNEQFF. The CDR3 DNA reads TGTGCCACCAGCAGAGATCGCCGGGAGGTCTACAATGAGCAGTTCTTC.

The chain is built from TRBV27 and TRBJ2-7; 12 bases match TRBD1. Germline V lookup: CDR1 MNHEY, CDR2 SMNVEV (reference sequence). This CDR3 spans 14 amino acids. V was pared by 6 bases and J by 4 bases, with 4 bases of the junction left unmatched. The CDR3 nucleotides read TGTGCCAGCAGAGGGACAGGGGGCATTTACGAGCAGTACTTC. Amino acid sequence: CASRGTGGIYEQYF.

The CDR3, as DNA: TGTGCCAGCGATAGACTAGCGGGAGTAAAAGAGCAGTACTTC. It encodes CASDRLAGVKEQYF. V usage is TRBV2 and J usage is TRBJ2-7; 12 positions agree with TRBD2. The ends lost 8 bases at V and 7 bases at J; junction bases unmatched: 9. Germline V gene data show CDR1 as SNHLY and CDR2 as FYNNEI. The CDR3 is 14 amino acids.

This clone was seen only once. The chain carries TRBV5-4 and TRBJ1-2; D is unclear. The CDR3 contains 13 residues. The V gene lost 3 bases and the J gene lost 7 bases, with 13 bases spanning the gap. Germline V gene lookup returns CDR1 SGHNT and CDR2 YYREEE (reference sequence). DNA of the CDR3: TGTGCCAGCAGCTCTACTCCGACGGGTGGCTACACCTTC. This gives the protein CASSSTPTGGYTF. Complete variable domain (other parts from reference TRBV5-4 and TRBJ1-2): ETGVTQSPTHLIKTRGQQVTLRCSSQSGHNTVSWYQQALGQGPQFIFQYYREEENGRGNFPPRFSGLQFPNYSSELNVNALELDDSALYLCASSSTPTGGYTFGSGTRLTVV.

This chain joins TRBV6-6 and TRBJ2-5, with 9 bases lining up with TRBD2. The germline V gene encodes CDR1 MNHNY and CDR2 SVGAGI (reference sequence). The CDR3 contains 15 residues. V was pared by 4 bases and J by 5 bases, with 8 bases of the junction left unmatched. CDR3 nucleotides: TGTGCCAGCAGTTCCGGGACTAGCCGGACGGAGACCCAGTACTTC. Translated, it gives CASSSGTSRTETQYF.

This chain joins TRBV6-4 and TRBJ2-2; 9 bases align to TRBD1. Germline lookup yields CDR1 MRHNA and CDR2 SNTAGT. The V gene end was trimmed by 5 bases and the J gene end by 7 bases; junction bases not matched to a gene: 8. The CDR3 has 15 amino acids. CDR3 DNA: TGTGCCAGCAGTTCTTACAGGGGGCGCGGCGGGGAGCTGTTTTTT. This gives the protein CASSSYRGRGGELFF.

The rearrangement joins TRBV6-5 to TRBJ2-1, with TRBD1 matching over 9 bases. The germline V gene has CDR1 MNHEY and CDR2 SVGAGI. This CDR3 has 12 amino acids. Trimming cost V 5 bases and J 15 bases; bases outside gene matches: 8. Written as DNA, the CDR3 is TGTGCCAGCAGTGGGACCGGGACAGGGTGGTTCTTC. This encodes CASSGTGTGWFF.